This T cell receptor beta chain was retrieved from a study of cytomegalovirus exposure and HLA in healthy donors. The study's findings and limits: Across HLA loci, a later analysis found differing TCR association rates, with DRB1 most and HLA-C fewest. In vitro checks showed that a few CMV-associated chains really do target CMV antigens.

Germline CDR1 LNHDA, CDR2 SQIVND (reference sequence). The length of the CDR3 is 14 residues. J gave up 0 bases and V 6 bases, and 2 bases lay outside the gene matches. The PCR used 60 Vbeta and 13 Jbeta primers. Data came from immunoSEQ multiplex PCR; TCRdb stores just in-frame clones and leaves some out. The sample holds around 76,000 clones. As for this clone: Its antigen is not identified.

The source material was PBMCs. The receptor was derived from a boy aged 10-17 years in good health and CMV-seronegative. The chain links TRBV19 to TRBJ1-2; 9 positions agree with TRBD1. CDR3 sequence: CASSRTGANYGYTF. Here the CDR3 DNA reads TGTGCCAGTAGCAGGACAGGGGCTAACTATGGCTACACCTTC.